The clone carrying this T cell receptor (beta chain) was seen a few times. The data are from a study of blood T cell repertoires in COVID-19. Study in general: The United States, Italy and Spain were the sources of the acute and convalescent COVID-19 samples. Sample material is recorded as cDNA or gDNA derived from T cells, B-cell-depleted T cells, or PBMCs.

Methods used by the authors: For nucleated cells, counts were estimated from reference gene primer amplification. This table comes from immunoSEQ multiplex PCR, and its TCRdb copy is limited to in-frame clones, with some not included. The DNA gave D and trimming, while V, J and clone size come from that table. The sample records some 90,000 clones, 80% to 95% being singletons. The specimen sequenced was peripheral blood. The clonotype originates from a woman between 45 and 60 years old in a cohort sampled during active COVID-19.

CDR3: CASRGRGGETQYF. Here the CDR3 DNA reads TGTGCCAGCAGGGGCAGGGGCGGGGAGACCCAGTACTTC. The chain uses TRBV6-6 and TRBJ2-5; D perhaps matches TRBD1 (6 bases). This CDR3 has 13 residues. V was clipped by 6 bases and J by 5 bases, with 13 bases between them. Germline V gene lookup returns CDR1 MNHNY and CDR2 SVGAGI (reference sequence).